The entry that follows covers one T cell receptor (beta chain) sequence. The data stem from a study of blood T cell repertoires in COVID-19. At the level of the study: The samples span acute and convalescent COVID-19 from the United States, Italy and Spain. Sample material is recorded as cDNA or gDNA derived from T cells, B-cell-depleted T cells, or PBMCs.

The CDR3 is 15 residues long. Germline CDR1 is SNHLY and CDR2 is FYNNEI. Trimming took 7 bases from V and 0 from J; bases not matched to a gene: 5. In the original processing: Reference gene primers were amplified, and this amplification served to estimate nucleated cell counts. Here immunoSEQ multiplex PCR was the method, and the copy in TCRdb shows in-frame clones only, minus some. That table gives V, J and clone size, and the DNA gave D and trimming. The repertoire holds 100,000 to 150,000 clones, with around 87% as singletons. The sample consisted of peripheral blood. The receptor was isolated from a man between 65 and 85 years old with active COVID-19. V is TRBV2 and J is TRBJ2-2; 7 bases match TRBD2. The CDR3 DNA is TGTGCCAGCAAGGGAGGGTCGGCGAACACCGGGGAGCTGTTTTTT. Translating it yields CASKGGSANTGELFF. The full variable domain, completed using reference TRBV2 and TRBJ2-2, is EPEVTQTPSHQVTQMGQEVILRCVPISNHLYFYWYRQILGQKVEFLVSFYNNEISEKSEIFDDQFSVERPDGSNFTLKIRSTKLEDSAMYFCASKGGSANTGELFFGEGSRLTVL.